This TCR beta chain was obtained from a study of control samples from healthy donors and cancer patients. Germline CDR1 is LGHNA and CDR2 is YNFKEQ. Trimming left V 0 bases short and J 11 bases short, with 14 bases between. The CDR3 has 15 amino acids. TCRdb's copy holds only in-frame clones and misses some; the assay was immunoSEQ multiplex PCR. The sample has 350,000 to 450,000 clones; approximately 92% are singletons. V usage is TRBV4-2 and J usage is TRBJ1-6; no clear D gene. This TCR was recovered from a man aged 35-49 years with head and neck cancer. The sample consisted of PBMCs. For the CDR3, the DNA is TGTGCCAGCAGCCAAGATCGGCCCGAGAGAACACCCCTCCACTTT. This translates into CASSQDRPERTPLHF.